This entry describes one T cell receptor beta chain. The antigen remains undetermined. The sample belongs to a study of CD8 T cells in Susac syndrome. The study's findings and limits: Clonal expansion did not appear in Susac syndrome CD4+ T cell repertoires. Individuals included in the TCR sequencing and HLA analysis were acknowledged by the study to be relatively few in number.

Sequencing targeted TCR beta in blood CD8+ and CD4+ T cells. The CDR3 is 13 residues long. CDR1 and CDR2 from the germline V gene are SGHRS and YFSETQ. V lost 6 bases to trimming and J lost 3 bases; unmatched junction nucleotides: 6. RNA in amounts of about 0.5 to 1 ug was reverse transcribed with random hexamers. Via MiXCR, TCRdb re-called the immunoSEQ multiplex PCR reads, giving one row per CDR3 protein. The sample carries approximately 210,000 distinct CDR3 sequences, 94% recorded once. This chain connects TRBV5-1 to TRBJ2-7; 7 bases agree with TRBD1. Sequenced material: CD4+ T cells from PBMCs. The receptor was derived from a human donor with Susac syndrome. In DNA form, the CDR3 reads TGCGCCAGCACCGCCCGGGACAGCTACGAGCAGTACTTC. Amino acids: CASTARDSYEQYF.